A single sample gave rise to the 21 T cell receptor beta chains below, sequenced in a study of shared clonotypes between healthy human individuals. Assay used: immunoSEQ multiplex PCR; TCRdb lists only in-frame clones, some missing. The sample contains about 2.4 million clones, just over 90% of which appear only once. Specimen: naive CD4+ T cells sorted from blood. As for subset: CD45RA+ positively selected. These TCRs come from a man aged 18 to 29 in good health.

Comments on this clone: One end of the junction does not line up with germline, which may come from a read error. V gene TRBV25-1 combines with J gene TRBJ1-2, with D possibly matching TRBD1 (5 bases). Germline CDR1 reads MGHDK; CDR2 reads SYGVNS. This CDR3 has 13 residues. The CDR3 loop reads CAGSAGSGYGYTF. The CDR3 coding sequence is TGTGCCGGCAGCGCAGGGTCCGGCTATGGCTACACCTTC.

This sequence joins TRBV7-9 and TRBJ1-1, with D possibly being TRBD1 (6 bases). Germline CDR1 is SEHNR and CDR2 is FQNEAQ (reference sequence). Trimming pared 4 bases from V and 4 bases from J, leaving 19 bases between. The CDR3 loop spans 16 amino acids. The CDR3 coding sequence is TGTGCCAGCAGCTCCTACGCTAAGGGGGAGGTCACTGAAGCTTTCTTT. Its translation: CASSSYAKGEVTEAFF.

The J gene is TRBJ2-1, the V gene TRBV2; tentatively, D is TRBD1 (5 bases). Trimming removed 2 bases at V and 2 bases at J, with 13 bases between. Germline V CDR1 and CDR2: SNHLY, FYNNEI. The CDR3 runs 16 residues. CDR3 in DNA: TGTGCCAGCAGTGAATCAGGGCTAGAGGCCTACAATGAGCAGTTCTTC. It codes for CASSESGLEAYNEQFF.

This chain connects TRBV11-3 to TRBJ2-5; no clear D gene. CDR3 length: 12 residues. Germline CDR1 is SGHNT and CDR2 is YENEEA. The V end was cut by 1 base, the J end by 7 bases, with 7 bases between. The CDR3 nucleotides read TGTGCCAGCAGCTTAGGCGAAGGGACCCAGTACTTC. It codes for CASSLGEGTQYF.

Concerning this clone itself: The sample has other DNA sequences that encode this CDR3 too. V and J are TRBV10-3 and TRBJ2-5; D perhaps matches TRBD2 (5 bases). The V and J ends lost 2 bases and 4 bases respectively, with 5 bases between them. CDR1 is ENHRY and CDR2 is SYGVKD in the germline V gene. The CDR3 sequence is 12 residues long. This CDR3 is CAISEGGETQYF. The DNA of the CDR3 is TGTGCCATCAGTGAGGGAGGAGAGACCCAGTACTTC.

The V call is TRBV10-3, the J call TRBJ1-4; D gene uncertain. Germline CDR1 is ENHRY and CDR2 is SYGVKD. Trimming stripped 8 bases from V and 0 bases from J, with 7 bases between. CDR3 length: 13 amino acids. The CDR3 region has the DNA TGTGCCATCGGACCTGCAACTAATGAAAAACTGTTTTTT. Its protein is CAIGPATNEKLFF.

This clone was recorded only once. The chain joins TRBV7-9 to TRBJ2-3; possible D gene TRBD1, 6 bases. This CDR3 has 16 amino acids. The germline V and J ends were trimmed by 2 bases and 0 bases, with 12 bases remaining between them. Germline V lookup: CDR1 SEHNR, CDR2 FQNEAQ (reference sequence). DNA for the CDR3: TGTGCCAGCAGCTTAAACCAGGGGCTAAGCACAGATACGCAGTATTTT. It yields the protein CASSLNQGLSTDTQYF.

The V call is TRBV6-5, the J call TRBJ2-2; TRBD1 matches 10 bases. Germline V lookup: CDR1 MNHEY, CDR2 SVGAGI. J lost 6 bases, V lost 2 bases, and 6 bases had no gene match. This CDR3 region has 16 residues. CDR3 in DNA: TGTGCCAGCAGTTACGAAGGGACAGGGGTACCCGGGGAGCTGTTTTTT. It specifies CASSYEGTGVPGELFF.

On this clone: Distinct nucleotide sequences in the sample also encode this CDR3. The rearrangement uses TRBV19 and TRBJ2-7; D not resolved. Germline lookup yields CDR1 LNHDA and CDR2 SQIVND (reference sequence). The CDR3 totals 14 residues. The ends were cut back, 7 bases at V and 4 bases at J, with 17 bases in the middle. Written as DNA, the CDR3 is TGTGCCAGTACCCGGACGGGTTCTTCTTACGAGCAGTACTTC. Amino acids: CASTRTGSSYEQYF.

In nucleotides, the CDR3 is TGTGCCAGCAGCGTAGGGGGAGTCGGTGTAGCTTTCTTT. It yields the protein CASSVGGVGVAFF. The chain is built from TRBV9 and TRBJ1-1; D remains ambiguous. The V and J ends lost 0 bases and 10 bases respectively, with 13 bases between them. Germline CDR1 SGDLS, CDR2 YYNGEE. The CDR3 totals 13 residues.

Only one count was recorded for this clone. V is TRBV5-5 and J is TRBJ2-2, with 11 bases matching TRBD2. The CDR3 is 15 residues long. Germline values: CDR1 SGHKS, CDR2 YYEKEE (reference sequence). Trimming at V came to 3 bases and at J to 4 bases, leaving 2 bases not matched to a gene. The CDR3 DNA reads as TGTGCCAGCAGCTCTGGGACTAGCGGCACCGGGGAGCTGTTTTTT. Amino acids: CASSSGTSGTGELFF.

Regarding this clone: The same CDR3 arises from other DNA sequences in this sample as well. The rearrangement links TRBV2 to TRBJ2-6, with D perhaps matching TRBD2 (5 bases). CDR1 and CDR2 (germline): SNHLY, FYNNEI. This CDR3 has 15 residues. Trimming took 3 bases from V and 0 from J, leaving 6 bases between them. CDR3 protein: CASSEGVSGANVLTF. The CDR3 bases are TGTGCCAGCAGTGAGGGAGTCTCTGGGGCCAACGTCCTGACTTTC.

A note on this clone: Mismatch with germline at one junction end may stem from a read error. The CDR3 protein is CASSLDGGGSQETQYF. The CDR3 nucleotides read TGTGCCAGTAGCTTAGATGGAGGGGGGTCTCAAGAGACCCAGTACTTC. The chain uses TRBV11-2 and TRBJ2-5; D tentatively fits TRBD1 or TRBD2 (6 bases each). Germline V lookup: CDR1 SGHAT, CDR2 FQNNGV. CDR3 length equals 16 residues.

Turning to this clone: Sequence at one end of the junction differs from germline and may be a read error. J is TRBJ1-6 and V is TRBV7-9; D is perhaps TRBD1 (5 bases). Germline CDR1 and CDR2: SEHNR and FQNEAQ (reference sequence). The CDR3 runs 13 residues. The CDR3 DNA follows: TGTGCCAGCAGTTACGATTCTTGGACACCGAGGGACTTT. This translates into CASSYDSWTPRDF.

The V call is TRBV5-1, the J call TRBJ2-6; the D is unclear. Deletions cut 3 bases from V and 0 bases from J, with 7 bases between. This CDR3 has 15 residues. Germline CDR1 is SGHRS and CDR2 is YFSETQ. CDR3 loop: CASSSFGSGANVLTF. DNA for the CDR3: TGCGCCAGCAGCTCGTTTGGCTCTGGGGCCAACGTCCTGACTTTC.

On this clone: Other nucleotide sequences in the sample specify the same CDR3. The V call is TRBV19, the J call TRBJ1-5, with D maybe TRBD1 (5 bases). From germline, CDR1 is LNHDA and CDR2 SQIVND (reference sequence). V lost 0 bases and J 6 bases, leaving 9 bases between the germline ends. This CDR3 region has 14 residues. The CDR3 bases are TGTGCCAGTAGTATAGACGGGGGAGGTCAGCCCCAGCATTTT. It is translated as CASSIDGGGQPQHF.

The CDR3 nucleotides read TGTGCCAGCAGCTTAGATGATGGTCCAGATACGCAGTATTTT. Translated: CASSLDDGPDTQYF. The rearrangement joins TRBV7-9 to TRBJ2-3; D uncertain. The germline V gene has CDR1 SEHNR and CDR2 FQNEAQ (reference sequence). This CDR3 has 14 residues. Trimming removed 1 base from V and 4 bases from J, with 9 bases in between.

This clone was found once. The gene calls are TRBV9 and TRBJ2-2; possibly TRBD2 for D (6 bases). V was shortened by 2 bases and J by 9 bases, with 14 bases between the two germline ends. Per germline, CDR1 SGDLS and CDR2 YYNGEE. The CDR3 sequence is 14 residues long. The CDR3 spells CASSVRESSRELFF. As DNA, the CDR3 is TGTGCCAGCAGCGTTCGGGAGAGTTCCCGGGAGCTGTTTTTT.

The chain links TRBV5-4 to TRBJ1-2; D may be TRBD1 (6 bases). The CDR3 is made up of 16 amino acids. Trimming stripped 2 bases from V and 3 bases from J, with 17 bases between. Germline V gives CDR1 SGHNT, CDR2 YYREEE (reference sequence). Written as DNA, the CDR3 is TGTGCCAGCAGCTTAACCGGGGGGGGCGTAGACTATGGCTACACCTTC. Residues: CASSLTGGGVDYGYTF. Full variable domain (missing parts from reference TRBV5-4 and TRBJ1-2): ETGVTQSPTHLIKTRGQQVTLRCSSQSGHNTVSWYQQALGQGPQFIFQYYREEENGRGNFPPRFSGLQFPNYSSELNVNALELDDSALYLCASSLTGGGVDYGYTFGSGTRLTVV.

Only a few counts were recorded for this clone. CDR3 sequence: CASASSPGGDGELFF. In DNA form, the CDR3 reads TGCGCCAGCGCCTCCTCCCCCGGCGGGGACGGGGAGCTGTTTTTT. The chain combines TRBV5-1 with TRBJ2-2; the D gene is possibly TRBD2 (6 bases). V was shortened by 7 bases and J by 7 bases, with 20 bases between the two germline ends. The CDR3 has 15 residues. Germline CDR1 and CDR2: SGHRS and YFSETQ.

The chain recombines TRBV5-1 with TRBJ2-3; 10 nucleotides align to TRBD2. V was clipped by 4 bases and J by 0 bases; unmatched bases: 14. The CDR3 runs to 19 residues. Germline CDR1 SGHRS, CDR2 YFSETQ. Written as DNA, the CDR3 is TGCGCCAGCAGCCGCCCTCTCCGTCTAGCGGGGGTTAGCACAGATACGCAGTATTTT. Amino acid sequence: CASSRPLRLAGVSTDTQYF.